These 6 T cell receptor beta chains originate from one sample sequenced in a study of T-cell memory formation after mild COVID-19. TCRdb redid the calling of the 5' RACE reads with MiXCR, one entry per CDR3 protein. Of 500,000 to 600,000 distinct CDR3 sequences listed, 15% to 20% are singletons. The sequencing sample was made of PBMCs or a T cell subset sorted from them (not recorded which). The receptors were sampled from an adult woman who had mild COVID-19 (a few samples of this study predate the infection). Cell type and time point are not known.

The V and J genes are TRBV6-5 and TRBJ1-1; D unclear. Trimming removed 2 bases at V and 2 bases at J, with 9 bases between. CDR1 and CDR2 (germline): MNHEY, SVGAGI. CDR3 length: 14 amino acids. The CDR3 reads CASSYAGENTEAFF. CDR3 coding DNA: TGTGCCAGCAGTTACGCCGGGGAAAACACTGAAGCTTTCTTT.

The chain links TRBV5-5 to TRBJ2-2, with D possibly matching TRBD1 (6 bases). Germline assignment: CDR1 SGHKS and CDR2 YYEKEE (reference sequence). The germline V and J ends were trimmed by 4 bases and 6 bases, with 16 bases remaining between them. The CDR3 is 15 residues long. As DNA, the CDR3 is TGTGCCAGCAGCGCTCCGAACAGGGTAGCCGGGGAGCTGTTTTTT. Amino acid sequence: CASSAPNRVAGELFF.

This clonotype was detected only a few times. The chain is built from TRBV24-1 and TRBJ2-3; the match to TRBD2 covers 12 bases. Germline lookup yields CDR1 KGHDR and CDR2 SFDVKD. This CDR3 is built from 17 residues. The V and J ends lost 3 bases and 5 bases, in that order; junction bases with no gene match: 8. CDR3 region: CATSDPKPGLAGDTQYF. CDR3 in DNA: TGTGCCACCAGTGATCCAAAACCGGGACTAGCGGGAGATACGCAGTATTTT.

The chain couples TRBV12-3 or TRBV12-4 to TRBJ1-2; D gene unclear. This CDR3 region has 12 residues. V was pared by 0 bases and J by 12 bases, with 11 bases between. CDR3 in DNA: TGTGCCAGCAGTTTAGCTTCTCGGGCGCACACCTTC. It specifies CASSLASRAHTF.

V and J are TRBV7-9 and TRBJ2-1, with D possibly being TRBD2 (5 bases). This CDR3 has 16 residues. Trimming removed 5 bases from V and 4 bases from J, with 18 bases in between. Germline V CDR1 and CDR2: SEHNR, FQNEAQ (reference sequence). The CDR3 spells CASSPPSGKKYNEQFF. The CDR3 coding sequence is TGTGCCAGCAGCCCGCCGAGCGGTAAGAAATACAATGAGCAGTTCTTC.

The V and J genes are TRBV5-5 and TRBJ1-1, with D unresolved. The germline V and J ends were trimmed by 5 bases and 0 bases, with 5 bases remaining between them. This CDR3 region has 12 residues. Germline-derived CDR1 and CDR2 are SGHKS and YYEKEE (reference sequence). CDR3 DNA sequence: TGTGCCAGCAGGGGAATGAACACTGAAGCTTTCTTT. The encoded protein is CASRGMNTEAFF.